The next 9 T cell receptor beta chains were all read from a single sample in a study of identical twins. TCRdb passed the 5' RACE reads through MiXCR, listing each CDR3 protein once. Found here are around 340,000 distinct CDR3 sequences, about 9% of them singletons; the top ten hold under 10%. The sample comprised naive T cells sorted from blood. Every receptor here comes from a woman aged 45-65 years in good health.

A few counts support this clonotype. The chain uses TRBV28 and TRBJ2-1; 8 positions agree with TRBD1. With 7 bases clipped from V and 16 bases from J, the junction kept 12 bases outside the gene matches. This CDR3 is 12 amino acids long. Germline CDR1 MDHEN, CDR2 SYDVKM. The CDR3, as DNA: TGTGCCAGCAACCAACCCCCGGGACAGGAATTCTTC. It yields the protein CASNQPPGQEFF.

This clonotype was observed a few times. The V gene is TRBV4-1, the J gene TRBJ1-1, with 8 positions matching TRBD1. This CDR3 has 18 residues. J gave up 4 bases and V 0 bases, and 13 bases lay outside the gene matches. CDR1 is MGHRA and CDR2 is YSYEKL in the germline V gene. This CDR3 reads CASSQEGFNRGLATEAFF. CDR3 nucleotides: TGCGCCAGCAGCCAAGAGGGATTCAACAGGGGGTTGGCCACTGAAGCTTTCTTT.

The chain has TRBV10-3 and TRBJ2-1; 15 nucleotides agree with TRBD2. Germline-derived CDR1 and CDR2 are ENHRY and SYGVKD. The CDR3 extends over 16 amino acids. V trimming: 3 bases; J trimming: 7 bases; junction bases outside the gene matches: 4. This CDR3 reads CAISEGTSGRRNEQFF. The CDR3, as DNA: TGTGCCATCAGTGAAGGGACTAGCGGGAGGAGGAATGAGCAGTTCTTC.

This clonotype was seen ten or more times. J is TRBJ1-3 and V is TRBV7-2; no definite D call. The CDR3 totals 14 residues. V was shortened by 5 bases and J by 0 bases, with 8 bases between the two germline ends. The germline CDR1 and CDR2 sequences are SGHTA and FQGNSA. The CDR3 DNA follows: TGTGCCAGCAGCCGCCACGGCTCTGGAAACACCATATATTTT. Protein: CASSRHGSGNTIYF.

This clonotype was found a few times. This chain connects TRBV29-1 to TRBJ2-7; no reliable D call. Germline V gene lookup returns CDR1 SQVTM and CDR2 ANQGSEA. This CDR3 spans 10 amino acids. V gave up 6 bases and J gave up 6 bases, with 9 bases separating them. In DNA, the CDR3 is TGCAGCGTGATCTGGGGCGAGCAGTACTTC. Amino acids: CSVIWGEQYF.

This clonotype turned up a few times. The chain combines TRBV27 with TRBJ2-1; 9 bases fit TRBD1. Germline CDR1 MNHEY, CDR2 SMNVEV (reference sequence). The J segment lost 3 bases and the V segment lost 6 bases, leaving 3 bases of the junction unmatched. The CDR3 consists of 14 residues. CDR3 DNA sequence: TGTGCCAGCAGGACGGACAGGGGCTACAATGAGCAGTTCTTC. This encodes CASRTDRGYNEQFF.

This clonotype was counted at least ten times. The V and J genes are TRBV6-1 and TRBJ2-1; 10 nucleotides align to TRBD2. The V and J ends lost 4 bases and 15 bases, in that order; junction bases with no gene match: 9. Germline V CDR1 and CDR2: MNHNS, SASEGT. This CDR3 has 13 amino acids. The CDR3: CASSVTTLAGLFF. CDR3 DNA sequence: TGTGCCAGCAGTGTAACCACACTAGCGGGATTGTTCTTC.

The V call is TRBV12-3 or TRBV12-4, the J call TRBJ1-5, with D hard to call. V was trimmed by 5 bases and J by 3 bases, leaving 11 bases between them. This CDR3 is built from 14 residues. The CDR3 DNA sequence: TGTGCCAGCAGTGTACAAGGTAACAATCAGCCCCAGCATTTT. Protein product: CASSVQGNNQPQHF.

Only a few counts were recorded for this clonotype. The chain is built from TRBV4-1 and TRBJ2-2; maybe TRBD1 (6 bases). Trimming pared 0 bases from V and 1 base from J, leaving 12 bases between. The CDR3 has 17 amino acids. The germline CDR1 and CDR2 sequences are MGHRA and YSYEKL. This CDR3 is CASSQESGAMNTGELFF. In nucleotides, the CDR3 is TGCGCCAGCAGCCAAGAGTCAGGGGCCATGAACACCGGGGAGCTGTTTTTT.